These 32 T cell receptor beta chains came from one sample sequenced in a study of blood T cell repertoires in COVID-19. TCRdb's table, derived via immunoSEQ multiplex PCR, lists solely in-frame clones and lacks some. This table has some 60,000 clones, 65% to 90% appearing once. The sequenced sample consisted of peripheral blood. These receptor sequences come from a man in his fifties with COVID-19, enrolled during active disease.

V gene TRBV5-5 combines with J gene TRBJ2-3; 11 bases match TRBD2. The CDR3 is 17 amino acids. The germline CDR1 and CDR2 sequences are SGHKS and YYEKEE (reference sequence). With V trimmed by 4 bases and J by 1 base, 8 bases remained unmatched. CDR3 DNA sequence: TGTGCCAGCAGCATCCGACTAGCGGGAATGGGCACAGATACGCAGTATTTT. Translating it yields CASSIRLAGMGTDTQYF.

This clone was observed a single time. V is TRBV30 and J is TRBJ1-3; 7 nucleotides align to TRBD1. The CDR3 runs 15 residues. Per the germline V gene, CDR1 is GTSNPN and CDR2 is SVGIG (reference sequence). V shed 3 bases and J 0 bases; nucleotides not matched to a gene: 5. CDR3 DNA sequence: TGTGCCTGGAGGGTGACAGGGAGCTCTGGAAACACCATATATTTT. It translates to CAWRVTGSSGNTIYF.

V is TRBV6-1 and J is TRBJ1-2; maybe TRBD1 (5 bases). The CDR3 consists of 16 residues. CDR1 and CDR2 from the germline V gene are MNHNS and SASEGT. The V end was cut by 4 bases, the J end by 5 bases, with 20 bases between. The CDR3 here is CASSVTLRPGYYGYTF. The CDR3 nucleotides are TGTGCCAGCAGTGTGACGCTTCGGCCAGGGTATTATGGCTACACCTTC.

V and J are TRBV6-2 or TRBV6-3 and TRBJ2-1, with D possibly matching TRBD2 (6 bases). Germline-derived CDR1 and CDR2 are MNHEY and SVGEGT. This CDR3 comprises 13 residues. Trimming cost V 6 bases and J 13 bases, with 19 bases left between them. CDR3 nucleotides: TGTGCCAGCAGCCTCGTTAAGGAGGGAGGCCAGTTCTTC. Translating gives CASSLVKEGGQFF.

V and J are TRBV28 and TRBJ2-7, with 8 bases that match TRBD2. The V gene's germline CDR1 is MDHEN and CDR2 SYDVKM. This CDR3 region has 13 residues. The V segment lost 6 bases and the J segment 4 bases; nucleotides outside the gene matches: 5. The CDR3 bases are TGTGCCAGCAGCAGCGGGAGCGGGTACGAGCAGTACTTC. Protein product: CASSSGSGYEQYF.

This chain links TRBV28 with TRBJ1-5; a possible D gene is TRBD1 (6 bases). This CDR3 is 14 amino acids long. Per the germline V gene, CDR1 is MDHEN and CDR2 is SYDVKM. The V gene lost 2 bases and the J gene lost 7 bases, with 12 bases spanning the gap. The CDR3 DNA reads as TGTGCCAGCAGTTTACAGGGGCGTAAACAGCCCCAGCATTTT. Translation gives CASSLQGRKQPQHF.

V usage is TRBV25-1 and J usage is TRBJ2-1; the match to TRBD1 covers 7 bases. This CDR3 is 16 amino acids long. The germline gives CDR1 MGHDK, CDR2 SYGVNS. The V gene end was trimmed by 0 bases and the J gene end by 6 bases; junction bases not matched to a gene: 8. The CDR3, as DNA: TGTGCCAGCAGTGAATATATGGGCGGACAGGTCAATGAGCAGTTCTTC. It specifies CASSEYMGGQVNEQFF.

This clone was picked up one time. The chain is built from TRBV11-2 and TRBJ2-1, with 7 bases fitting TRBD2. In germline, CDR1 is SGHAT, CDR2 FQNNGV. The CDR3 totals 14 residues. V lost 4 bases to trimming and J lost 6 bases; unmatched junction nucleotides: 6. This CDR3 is CASSSRDYFNEQFF. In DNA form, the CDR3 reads TGTGCCAGCAGCTCCCGGGACTATTTCAATGAGCAGTTCTTC.

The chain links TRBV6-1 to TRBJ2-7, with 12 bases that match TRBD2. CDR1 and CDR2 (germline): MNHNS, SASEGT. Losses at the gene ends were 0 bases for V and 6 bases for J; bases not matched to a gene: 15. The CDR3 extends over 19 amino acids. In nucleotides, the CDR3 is TGTGCCAGCAGTGAAGCGGAACTAGCGGGAGGTCCCAACATACGCGAGCAGTACTTC. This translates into CASSEAELAGGPNIREQYF.

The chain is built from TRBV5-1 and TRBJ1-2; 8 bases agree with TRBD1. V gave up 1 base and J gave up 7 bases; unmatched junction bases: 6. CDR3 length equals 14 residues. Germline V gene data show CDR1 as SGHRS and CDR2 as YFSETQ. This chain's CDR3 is CASSLYTGGAGYTF. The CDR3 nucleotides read TGCGCCAGCAGCTTGTATACAGGGGGGGCTGGCTACACCTTC.

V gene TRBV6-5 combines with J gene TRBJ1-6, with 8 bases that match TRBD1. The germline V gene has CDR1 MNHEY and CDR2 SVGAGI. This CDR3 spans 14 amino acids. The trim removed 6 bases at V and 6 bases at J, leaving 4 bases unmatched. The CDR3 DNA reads TGTGCCAGCAGCTACAGGGGGTCTAATTCACCCCTCCACTTT. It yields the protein CASSYRGSNSPLHF.

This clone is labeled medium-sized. This chain's CDR3 is CSVLTGPFYGNQPQHF. The DNA of the CDR3 is TGCAGCGTTTTGACAGGGCCCTTCTATGGCAATCAGCCCCAGCATTTT. The V and J genes are TRBV29-1 and TRBJ1-5; 7 nucleotides line up with TRBD1. The V segment lost 5 bases and the J segment 2 bases; nucleotides outside the gene matches: 12. The CDR3 contains 16 residues. Per germline, CDR1 SQVTM and CDR2 ANQGSEA.

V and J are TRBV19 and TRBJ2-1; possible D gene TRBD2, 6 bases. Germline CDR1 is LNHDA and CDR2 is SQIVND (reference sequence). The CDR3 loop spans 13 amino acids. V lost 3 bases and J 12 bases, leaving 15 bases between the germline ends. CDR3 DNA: TGTGCCAGTAGTATCGAACTAGCATCGGGGCAGTTCTTC. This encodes CASSIELASGQFF.

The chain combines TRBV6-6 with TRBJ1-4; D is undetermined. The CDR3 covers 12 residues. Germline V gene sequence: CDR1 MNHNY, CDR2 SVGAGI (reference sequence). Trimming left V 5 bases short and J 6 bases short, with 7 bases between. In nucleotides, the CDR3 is TGTGCCAGCAGTGTCGGGTATGAAAAACTGTTTTTT. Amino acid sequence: CASSVGYEKLFF.

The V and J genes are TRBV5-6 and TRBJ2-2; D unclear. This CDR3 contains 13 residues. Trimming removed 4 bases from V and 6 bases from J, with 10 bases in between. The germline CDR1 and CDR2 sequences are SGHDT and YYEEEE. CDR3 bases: TGTGCCAGCAGCATTCCCCAGGCCGGGGAGCTGTTTTTT. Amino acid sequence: CASSIPQAGELFF.

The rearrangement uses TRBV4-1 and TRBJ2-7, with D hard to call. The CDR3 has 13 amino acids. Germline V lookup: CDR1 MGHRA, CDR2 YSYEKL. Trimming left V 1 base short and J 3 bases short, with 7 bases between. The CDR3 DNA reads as TGCGCCAGCAGCCAAGTAGTTTACTACGAGCAGTACTTC. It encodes CASSQVVYYEQYF.

The CDR3 coding sequence is TGTGCCAGCAGTTACCGGGAGGCGGACTACGAGCAGTACTTC. Translated: CASSYREADYEQYF. This rearrangement joins TRBV6-6 to TRBJ2-7, with 7 bases lining up with TRBD2. Trimming cost V 2 bases and J 3 bases; bases outside gene matches: 4. The V gene's germline CDR1 is MNHNY and CDR2 SVGAGI (reference sequence). This CDR3 region has 14 residues.

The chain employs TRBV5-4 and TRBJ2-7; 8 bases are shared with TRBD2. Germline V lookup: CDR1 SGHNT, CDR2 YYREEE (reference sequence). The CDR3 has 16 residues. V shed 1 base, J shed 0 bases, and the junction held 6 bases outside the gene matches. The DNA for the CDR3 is TGTGCCAGCAGCTTGAGCGGGCGGGGGGACTCCTACGAGCAGTACTTC. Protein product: CASSLSGRGDSYEQYF.

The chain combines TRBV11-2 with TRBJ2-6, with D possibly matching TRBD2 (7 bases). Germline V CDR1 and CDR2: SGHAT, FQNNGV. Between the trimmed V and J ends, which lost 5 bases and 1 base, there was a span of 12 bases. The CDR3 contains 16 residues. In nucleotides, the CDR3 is TGTGCCAGCAGCGCCCGGGGGGCTTCTGGGGCCAACGTCCTGACTTTC. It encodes CASSARGASGANVLTF.

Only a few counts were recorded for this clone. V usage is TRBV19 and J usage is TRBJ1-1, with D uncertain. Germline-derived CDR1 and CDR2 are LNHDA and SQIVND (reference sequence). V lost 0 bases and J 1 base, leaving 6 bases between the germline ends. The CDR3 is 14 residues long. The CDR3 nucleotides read TGTGCCAGTAGTATAGATATCGGGAACACTGAAGCTTTCTTT. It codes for CASSIDIGNTEAFF.

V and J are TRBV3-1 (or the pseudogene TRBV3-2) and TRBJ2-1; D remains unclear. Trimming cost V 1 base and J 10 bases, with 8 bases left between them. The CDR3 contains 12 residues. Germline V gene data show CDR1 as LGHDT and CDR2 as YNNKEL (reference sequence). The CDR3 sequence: CASSQGSGEQFF. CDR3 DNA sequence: TGTGCCAGCAGCCAAGGTTCCGGGGAGCAGTTCTTC.

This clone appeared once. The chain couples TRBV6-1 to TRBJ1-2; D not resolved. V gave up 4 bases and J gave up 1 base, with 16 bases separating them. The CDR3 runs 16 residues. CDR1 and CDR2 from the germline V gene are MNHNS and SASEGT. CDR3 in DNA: TGTGCCAGCAGTGCCCTATCCTCCGGGATTAACTATGGCTACACCTTC. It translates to CASSALSSGINYGYTF.

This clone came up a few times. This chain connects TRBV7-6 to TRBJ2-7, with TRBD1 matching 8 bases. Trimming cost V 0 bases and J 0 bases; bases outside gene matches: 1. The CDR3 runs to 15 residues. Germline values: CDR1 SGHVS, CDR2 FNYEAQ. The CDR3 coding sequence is TGTGCCAGCAGCTTAGCGGACAGGGACTCCTACGAGCAGTACTTC. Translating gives CASSLADRDSYEQYF.

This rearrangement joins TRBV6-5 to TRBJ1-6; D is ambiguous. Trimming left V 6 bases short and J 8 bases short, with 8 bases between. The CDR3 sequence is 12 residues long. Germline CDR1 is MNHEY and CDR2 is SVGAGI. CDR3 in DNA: TGTGCCAGCAGCTTCCGGGATTCACCCCTCCACTTT. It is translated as CASSFRDSPLHF.

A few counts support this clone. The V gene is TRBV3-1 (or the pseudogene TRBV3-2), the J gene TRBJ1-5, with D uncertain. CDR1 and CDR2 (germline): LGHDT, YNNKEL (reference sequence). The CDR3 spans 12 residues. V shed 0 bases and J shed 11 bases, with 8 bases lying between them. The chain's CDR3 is CASSQDLGAQHF. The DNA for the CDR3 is TGTGCCAGCAGCCAAGACCTGGGAGCCCAGCATTTT.

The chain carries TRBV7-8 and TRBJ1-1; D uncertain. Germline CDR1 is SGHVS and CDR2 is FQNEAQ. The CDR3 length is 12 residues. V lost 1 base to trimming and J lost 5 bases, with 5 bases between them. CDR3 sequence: CASSLVRTEAFF. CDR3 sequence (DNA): TGTGCCAGCAGCTTAGTTCGGACTGAAGCTTTCTTT. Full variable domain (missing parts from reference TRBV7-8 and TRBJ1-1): GAGVSQSPRYKVAKRGQDVALRCDPISGHVSLFWYQQALGQGPEFLTYFQNEAQLDKSGLPSDRFFAERPEGSVSTLKIQRTQQEDSAVYLCASSLVRTEAFFGQGTRLTVV.

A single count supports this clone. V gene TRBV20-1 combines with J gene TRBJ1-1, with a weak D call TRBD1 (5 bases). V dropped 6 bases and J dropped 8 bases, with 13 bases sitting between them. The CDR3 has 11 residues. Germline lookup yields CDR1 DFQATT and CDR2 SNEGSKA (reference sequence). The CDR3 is CSAVGGWEAFF. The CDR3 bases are TGCAGTGCCGTGGGGGGATGGGAAGCTTTCTTT.

The CDR3 spells CASSLSDPAGNSPLHF. CDR3 nucleotide sequence: TGTGCCAGCAGCCTGAGCGATCCCGCCGGTAATTCACCCCTCCACTTT. The chain employs TRBV7-9 and TRBJ1-6; D not resolved. Germline V lookup: CDR1 SEHNR, CDR2 FQNEAQ (reference sequence). This CDR3 has 16 residues. V lost 5 bases to trimming and J lost 6 bases, with 17 bases between them.

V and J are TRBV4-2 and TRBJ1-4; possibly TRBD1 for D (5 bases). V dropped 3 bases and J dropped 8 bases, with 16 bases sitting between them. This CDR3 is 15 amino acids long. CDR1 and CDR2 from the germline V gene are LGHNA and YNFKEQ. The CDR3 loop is CASSQEQGGREKLFF. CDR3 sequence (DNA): TGTGCCAGCAGCCAGGAGCAGGGTGGACGGGAAAAACTGTTTTTT.

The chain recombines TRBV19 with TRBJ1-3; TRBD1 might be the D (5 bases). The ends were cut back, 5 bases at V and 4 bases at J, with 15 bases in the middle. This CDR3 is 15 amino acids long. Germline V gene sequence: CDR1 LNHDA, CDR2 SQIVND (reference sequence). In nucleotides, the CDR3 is TGTGCCAGTAGTCCTCGACAGTTAGCAGGAAACACCATATATTTT. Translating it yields CASSPRQLAGNTIYF. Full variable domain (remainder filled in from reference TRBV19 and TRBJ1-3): DGGITQSPKYLFRKEGQNVTLSCEQNLNHDAMYWYRQDPGQGLRLIYYSQIVNDFQKGDIAEGYSVSREKKESFPLTVTSAQKNPTAFYLCASSPRQLAGNTIYFGEGSWLTVV.

The CDR3 region is CASSALAGGHTDTQYF. CDR3 nucleotide sequence: TGTGCCAGCAGCGCATTAGCGGGAGGGCACACAGATACGCAGTATTTT. The chain couples TRBV7-3 to TRBJ2-3, with 11 bases that match TRBD2. CDR1 SGHTA and CDR2 FQGTGA come from the germline V gene. With 5 bases clipped from V and 2 bases from J, the junction kept 6 bases outside the gene matches. The CDR3 totals 16 residues. Full variable domain (missing parts from reference TRBV7-3 and TRBJ2-3): GAGVSQTPSNKVTEKGKYVELRCDPISGHTALYWYRQSLGQGPEFLIYFQGTGAADDSGLPNDRFFAVRPEGSVSTLKIQRTERGDSAVYLCASSALAGGHTDTQYFGPGTRLTVL.

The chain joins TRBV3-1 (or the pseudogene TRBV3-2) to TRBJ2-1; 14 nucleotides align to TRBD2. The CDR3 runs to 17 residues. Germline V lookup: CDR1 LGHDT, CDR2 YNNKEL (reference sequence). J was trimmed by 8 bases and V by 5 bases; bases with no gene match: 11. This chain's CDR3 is CASSRLAGGPRGDEQFF. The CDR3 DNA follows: TGTGCCAGCAGCAGACTAGCGGGAGGGCCTAGGGGGGATGAGCAGTTCTTC.